This T cell receptor (beta chain) derives from a study of post-analysis software for immune sequencing data. Overall study: Recorded disease courses covered relapsing-remitting, secondary progressive and progressive-relapsing multiple sclerosis. Some patients had no subtype annotation.

Remarks on this clonotype: What it binds is not known.

Germline CDR1 reads SGHNT; CDR2 reads YYREEE (reference sequence). V was trimmed by 3 bases and J by 4 bases, leaving 13 bases between them. The CDR3 covers 15 residues. Unique molecular identifiers tagged the TCR beta cDNA libraries. Using its own MiXCR run on the PCR reads, TCRdb lists one record per CDR3 protein. The table includes about 800,000 distinct CDR3 sequences, 30% detected once. Study outcomes and limitations: With TRBV5-6, TRBV5-1 and TRBV20-1 included, several TRBV segments were more frequent in patients than in controls. Controls showed significantly higher normalized Chao1 diversity than did multiple sclerosis patients.

Sequencing input: blood. This clonotype originated in a girl aged 10 to 17 with multiple sclerosis. V is TRBV5-4 and J is TRBJ2-2; possibly TRBD1 or TRBD2 for D (5 bases each). In nucleotides, the CDR3 is TGTGCCAGCAGCTGGGACCTCGGTGGCACCGGGGAGCTGTTTTTT. It is translated as CASSWDLGGTGELFF.